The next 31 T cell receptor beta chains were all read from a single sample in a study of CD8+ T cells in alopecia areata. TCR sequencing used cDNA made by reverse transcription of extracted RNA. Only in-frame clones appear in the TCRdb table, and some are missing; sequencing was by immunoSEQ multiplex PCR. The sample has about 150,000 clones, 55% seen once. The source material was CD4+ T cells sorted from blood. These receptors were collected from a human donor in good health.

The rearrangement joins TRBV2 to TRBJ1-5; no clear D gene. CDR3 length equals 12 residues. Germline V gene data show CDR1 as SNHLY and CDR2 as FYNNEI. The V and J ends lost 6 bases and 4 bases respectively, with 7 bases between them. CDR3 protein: CASRPTNQPQHF. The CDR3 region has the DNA TGTGCCAGCAGGCCGACAAATCAGCCCCAGCATTTT.

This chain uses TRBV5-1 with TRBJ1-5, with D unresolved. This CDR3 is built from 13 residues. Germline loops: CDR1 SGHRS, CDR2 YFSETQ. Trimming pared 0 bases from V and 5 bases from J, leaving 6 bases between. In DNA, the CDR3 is TGCGCCAGCAGCTTGGACGGAGATCAGCCCCAGCATTTT. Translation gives CASSLDGDQPQHF.

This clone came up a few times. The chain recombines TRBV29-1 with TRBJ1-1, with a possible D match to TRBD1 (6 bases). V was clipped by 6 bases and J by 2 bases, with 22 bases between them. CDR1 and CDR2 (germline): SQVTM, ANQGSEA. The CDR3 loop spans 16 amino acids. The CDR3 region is CSVRGGAGQRNTEAFF. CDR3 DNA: TGCAGCGTGCGCGGGGGGGCAGGCCAGCGTAACACTGAAGCTTTCTTT. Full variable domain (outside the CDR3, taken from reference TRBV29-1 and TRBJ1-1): SAVISQKPSRDICQRGTSLTIQCQVDSQVTMMFWYRQQPGQSLTLIATANQGSEATYESGFVIDKFPISRPNLTFSTLTVSNMSPEDSSIYLCSVRGGAGQRNTEAFFGQGTRLTVV.

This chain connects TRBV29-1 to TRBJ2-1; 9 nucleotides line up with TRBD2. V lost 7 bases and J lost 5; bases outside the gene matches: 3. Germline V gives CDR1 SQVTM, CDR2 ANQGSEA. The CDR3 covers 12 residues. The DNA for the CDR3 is TGCAGCGGGGGACTAGCAAACAATGAGCAGTTCTTC. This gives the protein CSGGLANNEQFF.

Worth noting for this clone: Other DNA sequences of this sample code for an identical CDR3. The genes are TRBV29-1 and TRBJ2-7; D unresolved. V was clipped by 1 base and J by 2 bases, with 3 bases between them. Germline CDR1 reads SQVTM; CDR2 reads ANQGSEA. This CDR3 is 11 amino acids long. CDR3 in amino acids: CSVEGPYEQYF. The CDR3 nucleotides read TGCAGCGTTGAAGGCCCCTACGAGCAGTACTTC.

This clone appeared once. The CDR3 nucleotides are TGTGCCAGCAGTTCCCATTCAGGGAAGAGGGCCACTGAAGCTTTCTTT. Its protein is CASSSHSGKRATEAFF. The chain recombines TRBV27 with TRBJ1-1; D might be TRBD1 (5 bases). There are 16 residues in the CDR3. V was pared by 4 bases and J by 4 bases, with 19 bases between. Germline assignment: CDR1 MNHEY and CDR2 SMNVEV (reference sequence).

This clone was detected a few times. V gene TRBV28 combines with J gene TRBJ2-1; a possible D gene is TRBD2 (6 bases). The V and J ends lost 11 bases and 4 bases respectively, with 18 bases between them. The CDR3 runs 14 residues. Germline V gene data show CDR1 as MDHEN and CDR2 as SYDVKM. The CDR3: CASLPGAGYNEQFF. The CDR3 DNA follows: TGTGCCTCTTTACCGGGAGCGGGTTACAATGAGCAGTTCTTC.

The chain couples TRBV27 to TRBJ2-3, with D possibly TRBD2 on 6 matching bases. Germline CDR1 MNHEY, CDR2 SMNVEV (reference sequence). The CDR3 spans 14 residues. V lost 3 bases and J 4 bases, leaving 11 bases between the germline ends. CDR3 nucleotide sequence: TGTGCCAGCAGTTTGACCCGGGAGTCAGATACGCAGTATTTT. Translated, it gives CASSLTRESDTQYF.

The DNA for the CDR3 is TGCGCCAGCAGCTTCAGGGGGCCGAAGACCCAGTACTTC. As protein: CASSFRGPKTQYF. This chain links TRBV5-1 with TRBJ2-5; 8 bases are shared with TRBD1. Germline V CDR1 and CDR2: SGHRS, YFSETQ. The CDR3 is 13 residues long. V gave up 2 bases and J gave up 6 bases; unmatched junction bases: 3.

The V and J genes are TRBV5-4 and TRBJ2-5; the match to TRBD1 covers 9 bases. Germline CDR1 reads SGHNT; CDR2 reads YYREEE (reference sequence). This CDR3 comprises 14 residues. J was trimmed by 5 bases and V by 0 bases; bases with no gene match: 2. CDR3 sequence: CASSLGQGVETQYF. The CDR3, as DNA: TGTGCCAGCAGCTTGGGACAGGGGGTCGAGACCCAGTACTTC.

CDR3 sequence (DNA): TGTGCCATCAGTGGGACAGGGGGAGAGACCCAGTACTTC. It specifies CAISGTGGETQYF. The J gene is TRBJ2-5, the V gene TRBV10-3; 10 bases match TRBD1. The CDR3 is 13 residues long. Germline V gene data show CDR1 as ENHRY and CDR2 as SYGVKD. Trimming removed 4 bases from V and 4 bases from J; junction bases left unmatched: 0.

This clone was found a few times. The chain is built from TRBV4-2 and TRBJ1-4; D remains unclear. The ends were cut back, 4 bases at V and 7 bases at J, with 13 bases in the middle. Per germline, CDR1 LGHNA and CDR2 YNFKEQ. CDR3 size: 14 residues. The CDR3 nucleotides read TGTGCCAGCAGCCGACCAGGTTCTCGTGAAAAACTGTTTTTT. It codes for CASSRPGSREKLFF.

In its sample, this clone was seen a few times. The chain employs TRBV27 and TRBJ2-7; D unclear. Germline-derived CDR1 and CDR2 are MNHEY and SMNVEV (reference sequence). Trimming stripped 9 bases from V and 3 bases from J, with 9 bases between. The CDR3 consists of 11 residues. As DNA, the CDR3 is TGTGCCAGTACCCACGGCTACGAGCAGTACTTC. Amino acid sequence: CASTHGYEQYF.

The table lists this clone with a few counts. The CDR3 region is CASTSRGRGHNQPQHF. Written as DNA, the CDR3 is TGTGCCAGCACCTCTAGGGGCAGGGGGCACAATCAGCCCCAGCATTTT. The rearrangement uses TRBV5-6 and TRBJ1-5, with 8 bases that match TRBD1. There are 16 residues in the CDR3. Germline V gives CDR1 SGHDT, CDR2 YYEEEE. After removal of 6 bases from V and 3 bases from J, the junction contained 11 bases not matched to a gene.

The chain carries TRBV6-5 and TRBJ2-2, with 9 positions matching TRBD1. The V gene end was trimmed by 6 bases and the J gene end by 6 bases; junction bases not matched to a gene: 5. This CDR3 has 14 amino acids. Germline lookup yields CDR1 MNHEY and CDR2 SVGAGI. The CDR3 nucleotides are TGTGCCAGCAGCCAGGACAGGGGCGCCGGGGAGCTGTTTTTT. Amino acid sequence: CASSQDRGAGELFF.

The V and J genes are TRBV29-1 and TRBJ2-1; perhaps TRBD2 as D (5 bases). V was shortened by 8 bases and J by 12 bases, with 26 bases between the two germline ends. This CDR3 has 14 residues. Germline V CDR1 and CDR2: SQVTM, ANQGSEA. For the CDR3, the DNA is TGCAGCCCTAAGGTCCTAGCCGAGCCCCAGATGCAGTTCTTC. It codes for CSPKVLAEPQMQFF.

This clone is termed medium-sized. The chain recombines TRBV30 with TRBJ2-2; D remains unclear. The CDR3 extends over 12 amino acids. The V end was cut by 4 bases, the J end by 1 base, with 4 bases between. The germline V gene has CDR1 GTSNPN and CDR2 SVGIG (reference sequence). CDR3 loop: CAWKWNTGELFF. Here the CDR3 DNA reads TGTGCCTGGAAATGGAACACCGGGGAGCTGTTTTTT.

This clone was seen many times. The CDR3 loop reads CASSLSSYEQYF. DNA of the CDR3: TGCGCCAGCAGCCTCAGCTCCTACGAGCAGTACTTC. This sequence joins TRBV10-2 and TRBJ2-7; D unclear. The V gene lost 6 bases and the J gene lost 0 bases, with 6 bases spanning the gap. This CDR3 is 12 amino acids long. Germline V lookup: CDR1 WSHSY, CDR2 SAAADI.

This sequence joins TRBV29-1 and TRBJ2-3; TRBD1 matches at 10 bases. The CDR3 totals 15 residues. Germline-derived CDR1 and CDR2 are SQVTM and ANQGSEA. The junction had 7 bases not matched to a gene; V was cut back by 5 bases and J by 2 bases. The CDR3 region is CSVSRDRGPTDTQYF. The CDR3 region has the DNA TGCAGCGTTTCTCGGGACAGGGGACCCACAGATACGCAGTATTTT.

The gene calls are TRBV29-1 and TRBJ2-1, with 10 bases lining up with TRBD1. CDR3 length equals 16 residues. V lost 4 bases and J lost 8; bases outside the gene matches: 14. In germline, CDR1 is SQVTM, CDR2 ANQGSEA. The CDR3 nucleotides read TGCAGCGTTGGAGACAGGGGGCGCGGGGGACGCCATGAGCAGTTCTTC. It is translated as CSVGDRGRGGRHEQFF.

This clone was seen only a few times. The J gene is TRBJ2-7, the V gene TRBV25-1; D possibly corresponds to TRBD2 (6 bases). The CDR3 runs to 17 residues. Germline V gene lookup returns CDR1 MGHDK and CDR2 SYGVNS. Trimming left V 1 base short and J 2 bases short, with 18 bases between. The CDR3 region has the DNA TGTGCCAGCAGTGAATTTGCCGGGGGAAACTCGACCTACGAGCAGTACTTC. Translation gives CASSEFAGGNSTYEQYF.

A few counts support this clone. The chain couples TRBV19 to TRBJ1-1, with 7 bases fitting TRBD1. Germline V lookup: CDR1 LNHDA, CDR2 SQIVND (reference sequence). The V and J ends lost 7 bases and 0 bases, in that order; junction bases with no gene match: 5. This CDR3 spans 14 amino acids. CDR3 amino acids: CASTHRGLNTEAFF. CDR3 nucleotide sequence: TGTGCCAGTACTCACAGGGGACTGAACACTGAAGCTTTCTTT.

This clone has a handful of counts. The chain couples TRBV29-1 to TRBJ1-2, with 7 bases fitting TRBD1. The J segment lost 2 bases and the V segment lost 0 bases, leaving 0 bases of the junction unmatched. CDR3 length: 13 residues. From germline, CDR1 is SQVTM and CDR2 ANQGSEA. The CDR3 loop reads CSVEEQGNYGYTF. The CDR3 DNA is TGCAGCGTTGAAGAACAGGGGAACTATGGCTACACCTTC.

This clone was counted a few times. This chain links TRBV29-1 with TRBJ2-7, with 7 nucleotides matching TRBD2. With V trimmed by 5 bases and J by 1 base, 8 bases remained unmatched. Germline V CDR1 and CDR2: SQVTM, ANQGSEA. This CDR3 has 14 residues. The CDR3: CSVSWREWSYEQYF. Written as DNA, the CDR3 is TGCAGCGTTAGCTGGCGGGAGTGGTCCTACGAGCAGTACTTC.

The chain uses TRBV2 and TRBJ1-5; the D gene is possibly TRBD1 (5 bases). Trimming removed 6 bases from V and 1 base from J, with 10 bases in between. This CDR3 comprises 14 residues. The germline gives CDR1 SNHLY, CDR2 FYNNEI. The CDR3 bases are TGTGCCAGCAGAGCCGACAGCAGCAATCAGCCCCAGCATTTT. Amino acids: CASRADSSNQPQHF.

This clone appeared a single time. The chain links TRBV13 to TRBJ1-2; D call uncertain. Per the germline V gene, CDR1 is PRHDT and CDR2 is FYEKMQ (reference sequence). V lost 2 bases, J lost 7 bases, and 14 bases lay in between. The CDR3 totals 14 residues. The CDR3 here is CASSLSRQLAGYTF. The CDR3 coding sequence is TGTGCCAGCAGCTTATCTAGACAATTGGCTGGCTACACCTTC. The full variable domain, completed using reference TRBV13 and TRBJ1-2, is AAGVIQSPRHLIKEKRETATLKCYPIPRHDTVYWYQQGPGQDPQFLISFYEKMQSDKGSIPDRFSAQQFSDYHSELNMSSLELGDSALYFCASSLSRQLAGYTFGSGTRLTVV.

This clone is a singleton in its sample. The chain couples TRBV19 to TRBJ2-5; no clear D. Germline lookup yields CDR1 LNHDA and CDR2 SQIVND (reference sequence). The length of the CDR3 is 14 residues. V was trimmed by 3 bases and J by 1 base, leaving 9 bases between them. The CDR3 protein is CASSIQNFQETQYF. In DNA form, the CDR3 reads TGTGCCAGTAGTATCCAGAATTTCCAAGAGACCCAGTACTTC. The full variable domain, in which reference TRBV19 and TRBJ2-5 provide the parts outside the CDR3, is DGGITQSPKYLFRKEGQNVTLSCEQNLNHDAMYWYRQDPGQGLRLIYYSQIVNDFQKGDIAEGYSVSREKKESFPLTVTSAQKNPTAFYLCASSIQNFQETQYFGPGTRLLVL.

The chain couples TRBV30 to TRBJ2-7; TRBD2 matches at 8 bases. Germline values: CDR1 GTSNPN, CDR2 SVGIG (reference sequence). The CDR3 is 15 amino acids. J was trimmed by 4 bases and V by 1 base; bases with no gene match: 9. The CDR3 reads CAWSGLSGRGYEQYF. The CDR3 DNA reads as TGTGCCTGGAGTGGGTTGAGCGGGAGAGGGTACGAGCAGTACTTC.

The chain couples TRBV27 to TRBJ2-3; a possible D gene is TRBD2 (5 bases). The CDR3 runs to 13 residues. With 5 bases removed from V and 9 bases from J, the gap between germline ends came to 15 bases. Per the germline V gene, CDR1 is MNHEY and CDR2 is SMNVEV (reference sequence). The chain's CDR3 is CASSPEAGGTQYF. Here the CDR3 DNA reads TGTGCCAGCAGTCCAGAAGCCGGCGGGACGCAGTATTTT.

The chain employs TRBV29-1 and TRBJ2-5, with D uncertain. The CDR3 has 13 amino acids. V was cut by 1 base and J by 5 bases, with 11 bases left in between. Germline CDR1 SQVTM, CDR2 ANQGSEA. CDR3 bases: TGCAGCGTTGAAGGGAACGGTCAGGAGACCCAGTACTTC. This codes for CSVEGNGQETQYF.

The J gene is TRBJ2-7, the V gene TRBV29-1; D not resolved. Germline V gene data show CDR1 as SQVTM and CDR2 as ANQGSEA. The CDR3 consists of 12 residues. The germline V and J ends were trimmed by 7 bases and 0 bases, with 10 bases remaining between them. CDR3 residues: CSASRSSYEQYF. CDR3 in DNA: TGCAGCGCAAGCAGGAGCTCCTACGAGCAGTACTTC.